This T cell receptor (beta chain) derives from a study of human T cells and chemical hapten exposure. Study summary: Variation in per-sample TCR yields came mainly from small pooled library volume differences. Findings of the study overall: The number of TCRs over 1 in 1000 frequency stayed unchanged after DPC.

RNA extraction used unfractionated whole blood as the source of total RNA. The library gave individual cDNA molecules unique molecular identifiers. Original handling: Samples contained a median of about 100,000 TCRs, with a range of 23,224 to 690,600. TCRdb itself ran the reads through MiXCR, one entry per CDR3 protein. The V and J calls and clone size are TCRdb's, not the authors'. The sample yields about 120,000 distinct CDR3 sequences, 8.5% to 9% seen once. Trimming removed 0 bases at V and 10 bases at J, with 12 bases between. CDR1 is LGHNT, CDR2 FRNRAP, per germline. The CDR3 has 14 residues. This clonotype was found a few times. Its antigen remains unknown.

The clonotype originates from a human donor in good health. Some clones in this sample may be carry-over from other donors' samples. V usage is TRBV12-5 and J usage is TRBJ1-4; no clear D gene. Sequencing was performed on whole blood. Here the CDR3 DNA reads TGTGCTAGTGGTTTGGTGCGCGTCCGTGGAAAACTGTTTTTT. This gives the protein CASGLVRVRGKLFF.